The present T cell receptor (beta chain) was sequenced within a study of T cell responses to AZD1222 COVID-19 vaccine. The study's findings and limits: Spike-wide vaccine-associated CD4 TCRs dominated at 160-218 and 743-854.

Some clones are missing from TCRdb's copy, which holds only in-frame ones; the method was immunoSEQ multiplex PCR. The sample consists of around 160,000 clones, about 88% of them appearing once. Remarks on this clone: Its cognate antigen is unknown.

Deletions cut 1 base from V and 5 bases from J, with 9 bases between. The germline gives CDR1 SGHTA, CDR2 FQGNSA. The CDR3 spans 14 residues. Here the sequenced sample was peripheral blood, taken on day 0 of AZD1222 vaccination. The chain carries TRBV7-2 and TRBJ1-5; D gene ambiguous. The receptor comes from an adult in good health. The CDR3 DNA is TGTGCCAGCAGCTTAGAAACATATTATCAGCCCCAGCATTTT. Its translation is CASSLETYYQPQHF.